The TCR beta chain under discussion was sequenced for a study of T cell changes during pregnancy in multiple sclerosis. J lost 5 bases, V lost 1 base, and 9 bases had no gene match. The germline V gene encodes CDR1 SGHTA and CDR2 FQGNSA. The CDR3 sequence is 16 residues long. The protocol was immunoSEQ multiplex PCR, while the TCRdb copy is restricted to in-frame clones and leaves out a portion. The sample lists about 59,000 clones, less than 95% occurring once. The material sequenced was peripheral blood, taken in the third trimester of pregnancy. The chain is built from TRBV7-2 and TRBJ1-1; 8 bases match TRBD1. The TCR comes from a female donor in good health, enrolled as a control in a pregnancy study. CDR3 sequence: CASSLVWQGARTEAFF. CDR3 coding DNA: TGTGCCAGCAGCTTAGTTTGGCAGGGGGCAAGGACTGAAGCTTTCTTT.